This entry lists 2 T cell receptor beta chains sequenced from one sample in a study of radiation and T cells in renal cell carcinoma. Sequencing was performed with immunoSEQ multiplex PCR; in TCRdb, only in-frame clones are kept and a portion is missing. Of over 55,000 clones in the sample, roughly four fifths were seen once. The time point here: blood 2 weeks post-SBRT. Treatment specified: 15 Gy SBRT to primary tumor, nephrectomy 4 weeks later. The sequences come from blood, collected from a patient whose treatment included radiotherapy and nephrectomy. The receptors were gathered from a man in his sixties with renal cell carcinoma.

The chain carries TRBV4-1 and TRBJ2-1, with TRBD2 matching over 8 bases. V gave up 0 bases and J gave up 4 bases; unmatched junction bases: 5. CDR3 length: 16 residues. Germline V gene lookup returns CDR1 MGHRA and CDR2 YSYEKL. CDR3 in DNA: TGCGCCAGCAGCCAAGAAGGTCTAGCGGGTTACAATGAGCAGTTCTTC. This sequence encodes CASSQEGLAGYNEQFF.

The genes are TRBV15 and TRBJ2-7; possibly TRBD1 or TRBD2 for D (5 bases each). V lost 0 bases and J lost 6, with 18 bases in between. The CDR3 is made up of 16 amino acids. The germline CDR1 and CDR2 sequences are LNHNV and YYDKDF (reference sequence). CDR3 bases: TGTGCCACCAGCAGAGAGGGACCTCATCTTCGTGGCGAGCAGTACGTC. The encoded protein is CATSREGPHLRGEQYV.